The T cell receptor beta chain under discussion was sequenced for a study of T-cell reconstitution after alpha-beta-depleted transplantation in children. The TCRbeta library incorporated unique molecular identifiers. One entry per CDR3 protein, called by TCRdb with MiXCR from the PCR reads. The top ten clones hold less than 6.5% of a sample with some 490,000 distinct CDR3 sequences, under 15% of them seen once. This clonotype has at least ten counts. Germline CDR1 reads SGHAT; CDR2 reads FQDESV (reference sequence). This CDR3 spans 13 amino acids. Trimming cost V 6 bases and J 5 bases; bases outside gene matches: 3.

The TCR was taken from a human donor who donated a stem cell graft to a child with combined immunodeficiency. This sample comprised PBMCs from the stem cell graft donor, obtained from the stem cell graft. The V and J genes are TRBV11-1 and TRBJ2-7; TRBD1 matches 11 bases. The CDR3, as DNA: TGTGCCAGCAGGGGACAGGGGGAAAACGAGCAGTACTTC. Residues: CASRGQGENEQYF. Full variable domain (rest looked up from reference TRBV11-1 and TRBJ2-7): EAEVAQSPRYKITEKSQAVAFWCDPISGHATLYWYRQILGQGPELLVQFQDESVVDDSQLPKDRFSAERLKGVDSTLKIQPAELGDSAMYLCASRGQGENEQYFGPGTRLTVT.